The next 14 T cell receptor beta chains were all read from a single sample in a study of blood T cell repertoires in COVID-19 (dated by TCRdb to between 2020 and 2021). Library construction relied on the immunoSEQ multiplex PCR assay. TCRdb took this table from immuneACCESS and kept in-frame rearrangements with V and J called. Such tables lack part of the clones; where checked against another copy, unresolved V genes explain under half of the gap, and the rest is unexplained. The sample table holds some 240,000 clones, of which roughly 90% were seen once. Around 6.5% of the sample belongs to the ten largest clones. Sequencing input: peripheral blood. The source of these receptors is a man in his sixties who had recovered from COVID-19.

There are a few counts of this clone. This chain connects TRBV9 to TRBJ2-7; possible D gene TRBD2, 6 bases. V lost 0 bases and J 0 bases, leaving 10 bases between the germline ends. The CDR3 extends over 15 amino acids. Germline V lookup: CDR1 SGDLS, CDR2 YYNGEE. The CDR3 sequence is CASSVEAAGSYEQYF. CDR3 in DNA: TGTGCCAGCAGCGTAGAGGCAGCGGGCTCCTACGAGCAGTACTTC.

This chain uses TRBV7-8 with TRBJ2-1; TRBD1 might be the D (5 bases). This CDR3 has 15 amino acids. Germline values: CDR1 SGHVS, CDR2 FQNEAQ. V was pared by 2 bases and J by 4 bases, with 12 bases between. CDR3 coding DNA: TGTGCCAGCAGCTTACTGGACAACATATACAATGAGCAGTTCTTC. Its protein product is CASSLLDNIYNEQFF.

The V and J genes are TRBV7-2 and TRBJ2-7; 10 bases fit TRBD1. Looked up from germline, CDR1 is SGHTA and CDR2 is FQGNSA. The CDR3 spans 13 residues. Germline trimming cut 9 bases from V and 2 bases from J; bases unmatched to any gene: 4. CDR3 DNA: TGTGCCAGTACCGGGACAGGGGCCTACGAGCAGTACTTC. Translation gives CASTGTGAYEQYF.

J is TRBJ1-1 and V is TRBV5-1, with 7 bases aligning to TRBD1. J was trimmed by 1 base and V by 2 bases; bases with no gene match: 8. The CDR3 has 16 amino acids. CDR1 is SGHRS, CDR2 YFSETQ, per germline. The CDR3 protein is CASSFWPGTENTEAFF. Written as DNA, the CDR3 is TGCGCCAGCAGCTTTTGGCCCGGGACAGAGAACACTGAAGCTTTCTTT.

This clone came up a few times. CDR3 sequence reads: CASGLWTVSGANVLTF. CDR3 sequence (DNA): TGTGCTAGTGGACTATGGACAGTTTCTGGGGCCAACGTCCTGACTTTC. V and J are TRBV12-5 and TRBJ2-6, with TRBD1 as a possible D gene (6 bases). The CDR3 runs to 16 residues. The germline CDR1 and CDR2 sequences are LGHNT and FRNRAP. V dropped 6 bases and J dropped 1 base, with 13 bases sitting between them.

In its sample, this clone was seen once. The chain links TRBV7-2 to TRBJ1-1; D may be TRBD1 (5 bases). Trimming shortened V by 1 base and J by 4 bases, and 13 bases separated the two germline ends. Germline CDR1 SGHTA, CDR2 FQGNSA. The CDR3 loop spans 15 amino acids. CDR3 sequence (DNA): TGTGCCAGCAGCTTAGTAGGGGCCCAGGGCACTGAAGCTTTCTTT. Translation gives CASSLVGAQGTEAFF.

The CDR3 DNA is TGTGCCAGCAGCTTTTTAGCGGGGGTACAAGAGACCCAGTACTTC. Translation: CASSFLAGVQETQYF. V and J are TRBV7-2 and TRBJ2-5; TRBD2 matches 9 bases. The V gene end was trimmed by 3 bases and the J gene end by 2 bases; junction bases not matched to a gene: 4. This CDR3 is built from 15 residues. The V gene's germline CDR1 is SGHTA and CDR2 FQGNSA.

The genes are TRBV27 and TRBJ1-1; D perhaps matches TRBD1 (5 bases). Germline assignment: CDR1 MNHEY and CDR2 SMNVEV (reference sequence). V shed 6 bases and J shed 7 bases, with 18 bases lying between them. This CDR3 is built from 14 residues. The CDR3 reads CASSGLGGAIEAFF. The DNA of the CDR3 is TGTGCCAGCAGCGGTCTAGGAGGGGCGATTGAAGCTTTCTTT.

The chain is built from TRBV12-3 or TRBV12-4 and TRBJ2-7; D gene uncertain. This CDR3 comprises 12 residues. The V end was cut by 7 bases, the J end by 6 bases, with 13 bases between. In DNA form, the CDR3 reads TGTGCCAGCACCCGAAGGAGTGGCGAGCAGTACTTC. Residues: CASTRRSGEQYF.

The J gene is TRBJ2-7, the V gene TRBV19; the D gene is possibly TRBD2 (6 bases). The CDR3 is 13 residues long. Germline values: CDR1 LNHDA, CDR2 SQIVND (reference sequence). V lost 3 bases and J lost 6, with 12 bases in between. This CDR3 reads CASSMSRTTEQYF. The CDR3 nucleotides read TGTGCCAGTAGTATGAGTAGGACTACCGAGCAGTACTTC.

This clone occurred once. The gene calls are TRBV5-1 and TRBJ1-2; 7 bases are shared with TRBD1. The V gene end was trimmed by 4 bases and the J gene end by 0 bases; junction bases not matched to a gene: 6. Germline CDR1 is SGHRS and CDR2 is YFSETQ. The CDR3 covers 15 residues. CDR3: CASSTGTVSNYGYTF. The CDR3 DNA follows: TGCGCCAGCAGCACCGGGACAGTTTCTAACTATGGCTACACCTTC.

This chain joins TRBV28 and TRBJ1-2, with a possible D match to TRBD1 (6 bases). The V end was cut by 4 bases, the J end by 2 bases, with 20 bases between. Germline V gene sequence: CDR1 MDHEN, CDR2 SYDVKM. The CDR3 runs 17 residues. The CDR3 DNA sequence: TGTGCCAGCAGTTCGGCCGCCTCACAGGGATTGAACTATGGCTACACCTTC. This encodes CASSSAASQGLNYGYTF.

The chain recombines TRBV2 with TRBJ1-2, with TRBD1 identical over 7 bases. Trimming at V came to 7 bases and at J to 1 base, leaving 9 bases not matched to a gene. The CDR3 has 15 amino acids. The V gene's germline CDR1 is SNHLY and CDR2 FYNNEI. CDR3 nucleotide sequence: TGTGCCAGCATCCTGGGAACAGGGGATAACTATGGCTACACCTTC. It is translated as CASILGTGDNYGYTF.

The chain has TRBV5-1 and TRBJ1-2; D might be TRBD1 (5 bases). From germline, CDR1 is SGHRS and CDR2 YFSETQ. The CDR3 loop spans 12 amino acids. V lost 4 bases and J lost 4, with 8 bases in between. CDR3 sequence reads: CASSPGSYGYTF. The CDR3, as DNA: TGCGCCAGCAGCCCAGGGTCCTATGGCTACACCTTC.